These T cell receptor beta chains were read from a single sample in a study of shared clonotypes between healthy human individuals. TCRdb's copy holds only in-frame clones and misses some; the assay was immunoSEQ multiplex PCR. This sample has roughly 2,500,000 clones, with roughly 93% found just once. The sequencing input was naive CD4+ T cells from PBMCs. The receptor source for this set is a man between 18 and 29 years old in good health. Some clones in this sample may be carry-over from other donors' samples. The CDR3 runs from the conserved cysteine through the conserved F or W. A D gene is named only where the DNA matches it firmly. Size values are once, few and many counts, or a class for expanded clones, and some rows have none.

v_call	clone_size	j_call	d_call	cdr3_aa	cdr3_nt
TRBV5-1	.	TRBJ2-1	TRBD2	CASSFRTSRGGYEQFF	TGCGCCAGCAGCTTCAGGACTAGCAGAGGGGGGTATGAGCAGTTCTTC
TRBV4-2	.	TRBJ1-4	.	CASSAGGPQEKLFF	TGTGCCAGCAGCGCTGGAGGGCCCCAGGAAAAACTGTTTTTT
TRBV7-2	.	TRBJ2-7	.	CASSTEGRRSYEQYF	TGTGCCAGCAGCACCGAGGGGCGCCGTTCCTACGAGCAGTACTTC
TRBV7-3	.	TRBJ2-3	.	CASSLIRSTDTQYF	TGTGCCAGCAGCTTAATCCGAAGCACAGATACGCAGTATTTT
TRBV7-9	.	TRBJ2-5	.	CASSSRAREIGGTQYF	TGTGCCAGCAGCTCCCGAGCCAGGGAGATCGGGGGGACCCAGTACTTC
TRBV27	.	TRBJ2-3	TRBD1	CASKPRTGNTDTQYF	TGTGCCAGTAAGCCCCGGACAGGAAACACAGATACGCAGTATTTT
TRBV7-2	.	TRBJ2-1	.	CASSLARGVNEQFF	TGTGCCAGCAGCTTAGCTAGGGGAGTCAATGAGCAGTTCTTC
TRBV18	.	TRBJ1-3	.	CASTRRGRGNTIYF	TGTGCCAGCACACGCAGGGGAAGGGGAAACACCATATATTTT
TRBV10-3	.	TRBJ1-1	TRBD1	CATGQGSYADTEAFF	TGTGCCACTGGACAGGGAAGTTACGCGGACACTGAAGCTTTCTTT
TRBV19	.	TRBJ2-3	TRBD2	CASTRFSVSPGLAGVGADTQYF	TGTGCCAGTACGCGATTTTCGGTGTCCCCGGGACTAGCGGGAGTCGGGGCAGATACGCAGTATTTT
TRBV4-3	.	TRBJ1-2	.	CASSPGGFGYTF	TGCGCCAGCAGCCCCGGGGGTTTTGGCTACACCTTC
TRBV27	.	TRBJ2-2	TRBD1	CASSFQGQATGELFF	TGTGCCAGCAGTTTTCAGGGACAGGCGACCGGGGAGCTGTTTTTT
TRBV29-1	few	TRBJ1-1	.	CSARGMNTEAFF	TGCAGCGCCCGGGGAATGAACACTGAAGCTTTCTTT
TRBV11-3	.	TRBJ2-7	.	CASSLEGGTYEQYF	TGTGCCAGCAGCTTAGAGGGGGGCACCTACGAGCAGTACTTC
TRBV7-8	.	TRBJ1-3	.	CASSSTTGGANTIYF	TGTGCCAGCAGCTCAACTACGGGCGGAGCAAACACCATATATTTT
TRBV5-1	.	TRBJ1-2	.	CASSLNEWSNYGYTF	TGCGCCAGCAGCTTGAACGAGTGGTCGAACTATGGCTACACCTTC
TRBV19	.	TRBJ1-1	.	CASSIVGPGAFTEAFF	TGTGCCAGTAGTATAGTTGGGCCCGGTGCTTTCACTGAAGCTTTCTTT
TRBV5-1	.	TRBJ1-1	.	CASSPGQTNTEAFF	TGCGCCAGCAGCCCCGGACAGACGAACACTGAAGCTTTCTTT
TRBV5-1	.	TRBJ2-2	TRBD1	CASRRTGKTNTGELFF	TGCGCCAGCAGAAGGACAGGGAAAACGAACACCGGGGAGCTGTTTTTT
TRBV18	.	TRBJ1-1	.	CASSPRGLDTEAFF	TGTGCCAGCTCACCCCGGGGGCTCGACACTGAAGCTTTCTTT
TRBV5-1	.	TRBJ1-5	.	CATKLHRDKGNQPQHF	TGCGCCACGAAGCTCCACCGGGACAAGGGAAATCAGCCCCAGCATTTT
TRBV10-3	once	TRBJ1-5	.	CAISSQGLPSNQPQHF	TGTGCCATCAGCTCGCAGGGACTCCCTAGCAATCAGCCCCAGCATTTT
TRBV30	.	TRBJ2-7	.	CAWSVFPGTSSYEQYF	TGTGCCTGGAGTGTATTTCCCGGCACCTCCTCCTACGAGCAGTACTTC